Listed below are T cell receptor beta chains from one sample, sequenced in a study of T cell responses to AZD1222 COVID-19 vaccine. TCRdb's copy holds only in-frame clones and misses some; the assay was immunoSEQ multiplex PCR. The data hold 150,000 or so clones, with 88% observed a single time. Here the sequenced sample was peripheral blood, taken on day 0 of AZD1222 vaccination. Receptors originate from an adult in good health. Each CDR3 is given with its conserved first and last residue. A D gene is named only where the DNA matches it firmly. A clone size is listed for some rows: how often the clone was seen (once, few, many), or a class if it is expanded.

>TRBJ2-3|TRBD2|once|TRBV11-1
TGTGCCAGCAGCCCCGGGACTAGCGGGAGACCAGATACGCAGTATTTT
CASSPGTSGRPDTQYF
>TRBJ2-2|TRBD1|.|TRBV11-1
TGTGCCAGCAGCCCCCGACAGGGGAACACCGGGGAGCTGTTTTTT
CASSPRQGNTGELFF
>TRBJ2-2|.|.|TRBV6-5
TGTGCCAGCAGTTTTTTTATGGGGGAGCTGTTTTTT
CASSFFMGELFF
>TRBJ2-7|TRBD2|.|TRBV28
TGTGCCAGCAGTTTAGGGGGGGTTAGCTCCTACGAGCAGTACTTC
CASSLGGVSSYEQYF
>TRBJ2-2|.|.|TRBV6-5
TGTGCCAGCAAAAAGGCGGCAAACACCGGGGAGCTGTTTTTT
CASKKAANTGELFF
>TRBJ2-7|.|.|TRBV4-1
TGCGCCACCGGGGGCCAACCCCTATACGAGCAGTACTTC
CATGGQPLYEQYF
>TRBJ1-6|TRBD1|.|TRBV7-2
TGTGCCAGCAGCTCCCCCCCCGGGACAGCCCGCAATTCACCCCTCCACTTT
CASSSPPGTARNSPLHF
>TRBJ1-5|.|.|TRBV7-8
TGTGCCAGCAGTCCTACCGAAGGGTATCAGCCCCAGCATTTT
CASSPTEGYQPQHF
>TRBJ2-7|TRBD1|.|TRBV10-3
TGTGCCATCAGTGCCACCGGGACAGACTACGAGCAGTACTTC
CAISATGTDYEQYF
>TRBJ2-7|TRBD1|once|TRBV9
TGTGCCAGCAGTCACCGAGGACAGGGGTACGACGAGCAGTACTTC
CASSHRGQGYDEQYF
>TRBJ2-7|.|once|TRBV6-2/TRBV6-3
TGTGCCAGCAGTCGGCAGGGGGGACTAGGGGCCCCCTACGAGCAGTACTTC
CASSRQGGLGAPYEQYF
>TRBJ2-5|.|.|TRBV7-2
TGTGCCAGCAGCGGGACGTCGGAGACCCAGTACTTC
CASSGTSETQYF
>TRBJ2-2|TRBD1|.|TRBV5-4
TGTGCCAGCAGCCGGACAGGGTCCGGGGAGCTGTTTTTT
CASSRTGSGELFF
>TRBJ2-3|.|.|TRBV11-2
TGTGCCAGCAGCTTATTTACCGGGGTCACAGATACGCAGTATTTT
CASSLFTGVTDTQYF
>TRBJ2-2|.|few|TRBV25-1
TGTGCCAGCAGTGAAGGAAGATCCACCGGGGAGCTGTTTTTT
CASSEGRSTGELFF
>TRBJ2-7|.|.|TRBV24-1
TGTGCCACCAGTAGGGGTGGCAGCTCCTACGAGCAGTACTTC
CATSRGGSSYEQYF
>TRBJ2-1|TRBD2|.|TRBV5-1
TGCGCCAGCAGCCGGTCGAGACTAGCGGGGAGCAGCTCCTACAATGAGCAGTTCTTC
CASSRSRLAGSSSYNEQFF
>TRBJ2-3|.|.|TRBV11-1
TGTGCCAGCAGCCCAGAGGCTAACACAGATACGCAGTATTTT
CASSPEANTDTQYF
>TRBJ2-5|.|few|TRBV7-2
TGTGCCAGCAGCTTAGACTCAGGGCACGGTCAAGAGACCCAGTACTTC
CASSLDSGHGQETQYF
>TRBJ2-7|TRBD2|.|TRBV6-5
TGTGCCAGCAGTTACCAACCGGGGGGGCAGAACGAGCAGTACTTC
CASSYQPGGQNEQYF
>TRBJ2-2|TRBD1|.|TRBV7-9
TGTGCCAGCAGCTTTGCCCAGGGGGTGTCCACCGGGGAGCTGTTTTTT
CASSFAQGVSTGELFF
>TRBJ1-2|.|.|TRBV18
TGTGCCAGCTCACCCACCGGCGGACAGACTATCTATGGCTACACCTTC
CASSPTGGQTIYGYTF
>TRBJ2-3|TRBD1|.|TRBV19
TGTGCCAGTAGTATTCGAGGGGGCAGCGCAGATACGCAGTATTTT
CASSIRGGSADTQYF
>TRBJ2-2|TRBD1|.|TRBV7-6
TGTGCCAGCAGCCTCGTGGGACAGGGCGTAAACACCGGGGAGCTGTTTTTT
CASSLVGQGVNTGELFF
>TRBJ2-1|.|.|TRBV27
TGTGCCAGCAGTTTAGGAGCGGCCAACAATGAGCAGTTCTTC
CASSLGAANNEQFF
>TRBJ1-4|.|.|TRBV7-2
TGTGCCAGCAGCAGGACAGCTAATGAAAAACTGTTTTTT
CASSRTANEKLFF
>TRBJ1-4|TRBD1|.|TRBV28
TGTGCCAGCGTGACAGGGAATCTTGAAAAACTGTTTTTT
CASVTGNLEKLFF
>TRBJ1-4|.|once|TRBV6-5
TGTGCCAGCAGTTACTATGGGAGACCAGATGAAAAACTGTTTTTT
CASSYYGRPDEKLFF
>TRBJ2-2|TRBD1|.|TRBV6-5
TGTGCCAGCAGGCGACAGGGGGCTGGAACCGGGGAGCTGTTTTTT
CASRRQGAGTGELFF
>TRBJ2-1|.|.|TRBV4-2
TGTGCCAGCAGCCAAGACCAGCGGAACTCCTACAATGAGCAGTTCTTC
CASSQDQRNSYNEQFF
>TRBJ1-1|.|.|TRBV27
TGTGCCAGCAGTTCAACCTCAGGGTACGCTTTCTTT
CASSSTSGYAFF
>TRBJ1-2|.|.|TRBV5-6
TGTGCCAGCAGCTTGGTAGGGGGTGGTTATGGCTACACCTTC
CASSLVGGGYGYTF
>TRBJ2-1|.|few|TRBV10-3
TGTGCCACCACCCCGGGGGTTCCCTACAATGAGCAGTTCTTC
CATTPGVPYNEQFF
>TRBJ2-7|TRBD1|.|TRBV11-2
TGTGCCAGCAGCCTAAAACAGGGGCTACGGCAAGAGCAGTACTTC
CASSLKQGLRQEQYF
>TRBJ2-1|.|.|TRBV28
TGTGCCAGCAGTCAGAACCCGGACATCGTTGAGCAGTTCTTC
CASSQNPDIVEQFF
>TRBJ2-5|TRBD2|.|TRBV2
TGTGCCACCCTAGCGGGAGCCAAAGAGACCCAGTACTTC
CATLAGAKETQYF
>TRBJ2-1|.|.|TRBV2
TGTGCCAGCAGAAGAATCAGGGAAAGGAGTGAGCAGTTCTTC
CASRRIRERSEQFF
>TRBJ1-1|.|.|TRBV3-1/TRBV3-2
TGTGCCAGCAGCTCTGGGGGGGGTTCTGCTTTCTTT
CASSSGGGSAFF
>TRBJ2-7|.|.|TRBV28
TGTGCCAGCAGTCCCTCGGGATCGGGATCCTACGAGCAGTACTTC
CASSPSGSGSYEQYF
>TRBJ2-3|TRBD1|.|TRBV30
TGTGCCTTCAAACAGGGGAAGTGGACAGATACGCAGTATTTT
CAFKQGKWTDTQYF
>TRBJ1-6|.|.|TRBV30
TGTGCCTGGAGTCCTTGGGGGCTTATTGATTCACCCCTCCACTTT
CAWSPWGLIDSPLHF
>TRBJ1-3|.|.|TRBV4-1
TGCGCCAGCAGCCAAGATGAGGTCTCTGGAAACACCATATATTTT
CASSQDEVSGNTIYF
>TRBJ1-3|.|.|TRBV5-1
TGCGCCAGCAGCCCGACACCGGGGTCCAGAAACACCATATATTTT
CASSPTPGSRNTIYF
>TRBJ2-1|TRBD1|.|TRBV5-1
TGCGCCAGCAGCGCGACCGGGACAGGGCTCTACAATGAGCAGTTCTTC
CASSATGTGLYNEQFF
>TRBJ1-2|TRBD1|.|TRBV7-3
TGTGCCAGCAGCTTAACGGGACAGTCTAATGGCTACACCTTC
CASSLTGQSNGYTF
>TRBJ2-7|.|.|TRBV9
TGTGCCAGCAGCGTAGGTGTGGGCCCTGCCTACGAGCAGTACTTC
CASSVGVGPAYEQYF
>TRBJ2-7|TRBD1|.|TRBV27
TGTGCCAGCAGCCCCTCCACAGGGGACTCCTACGAGCAGTACTTC
CASSPSTGDSYEQYF
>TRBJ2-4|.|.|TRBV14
TGTGCCAGCAGCGATTCTCCAGGACTACGGAACATTCAGTACTTC
CASSDSPGLRNIQYF
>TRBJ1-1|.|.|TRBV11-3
TGTGCCAGCAGCTCTCCGGCGGGGTATGAGGCTTTCTTT
CASSSPAGYEAFF
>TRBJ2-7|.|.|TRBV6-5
TGTGCCAGCAGTTATACGGGGGGCACCTCCTACGAGCAGTACTTC
CASSYTGGTSYEQYF
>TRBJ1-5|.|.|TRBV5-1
TGCGCCAGCAGCTGGGGGGTGGGGGCTGGACAGCCCCAGCATTTT
CASSWGVGAGQPQHF
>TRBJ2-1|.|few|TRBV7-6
TGTGCCAGCAGTTCACAGGGTAATGAGCAGTTCTTC
CASSSQGNEQFF
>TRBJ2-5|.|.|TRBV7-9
TGTGCCAGCAGCCGATACAGGGAACAAGAGACCCAGTACTTC
CASSRYREQETQYF
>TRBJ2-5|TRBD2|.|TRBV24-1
TGTGCCACCAGTGAACCGTCTAGCGGGAGCGGAGAGACCCAGTACTTC
CATSEPSSGSGETQYF